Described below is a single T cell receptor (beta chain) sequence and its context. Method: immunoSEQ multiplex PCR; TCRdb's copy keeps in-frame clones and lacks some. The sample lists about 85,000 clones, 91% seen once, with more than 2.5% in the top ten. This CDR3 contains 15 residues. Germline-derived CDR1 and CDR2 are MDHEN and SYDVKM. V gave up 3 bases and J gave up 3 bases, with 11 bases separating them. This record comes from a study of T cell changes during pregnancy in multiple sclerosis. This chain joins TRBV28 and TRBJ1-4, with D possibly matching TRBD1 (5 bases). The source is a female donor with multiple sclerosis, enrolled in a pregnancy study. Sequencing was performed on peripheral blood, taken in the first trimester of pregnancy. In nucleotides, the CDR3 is TGTGCCAGCAGTTTTTGGGGGGAGGCTAATGAAAAACTGTTTTTT. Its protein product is CASSFWGEANEKLFF.